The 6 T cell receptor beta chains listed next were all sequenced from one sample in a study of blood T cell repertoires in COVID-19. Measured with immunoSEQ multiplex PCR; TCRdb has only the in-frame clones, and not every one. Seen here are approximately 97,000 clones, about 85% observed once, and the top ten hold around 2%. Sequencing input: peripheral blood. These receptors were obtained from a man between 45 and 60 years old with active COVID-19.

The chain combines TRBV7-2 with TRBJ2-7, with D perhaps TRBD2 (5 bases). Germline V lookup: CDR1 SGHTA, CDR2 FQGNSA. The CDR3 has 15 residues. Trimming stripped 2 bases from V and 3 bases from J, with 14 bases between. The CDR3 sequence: CASSLQAAVGYEQYF. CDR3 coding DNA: TGTGCCAGCAGCTTACAAGCAGCGGTTGGCTACGAGCAGTACTTC.

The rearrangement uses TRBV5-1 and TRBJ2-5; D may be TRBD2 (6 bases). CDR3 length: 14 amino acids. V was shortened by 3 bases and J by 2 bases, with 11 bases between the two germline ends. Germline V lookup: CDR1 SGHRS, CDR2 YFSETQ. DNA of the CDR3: TGCGCCAGCAGCTCCGGGACTTCACAAGAGACCCAGTACTTC. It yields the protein CASSSGTSQETQYF.

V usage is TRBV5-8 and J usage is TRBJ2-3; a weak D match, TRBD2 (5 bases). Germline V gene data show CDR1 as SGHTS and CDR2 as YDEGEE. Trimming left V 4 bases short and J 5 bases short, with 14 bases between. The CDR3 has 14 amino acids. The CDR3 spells CASSPGMMGDTQYF. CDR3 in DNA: TGTGCCAGCAGCCCCGGGATGATGGGAGATACGCAGTATTTT.

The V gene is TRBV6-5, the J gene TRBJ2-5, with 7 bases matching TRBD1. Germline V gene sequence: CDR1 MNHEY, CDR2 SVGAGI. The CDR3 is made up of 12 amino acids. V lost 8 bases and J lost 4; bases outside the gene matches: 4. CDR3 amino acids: CASSTGTETQYF. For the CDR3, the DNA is TGTGCCAGCTCGACAGGGACAGAGACCCAGTACTTC.

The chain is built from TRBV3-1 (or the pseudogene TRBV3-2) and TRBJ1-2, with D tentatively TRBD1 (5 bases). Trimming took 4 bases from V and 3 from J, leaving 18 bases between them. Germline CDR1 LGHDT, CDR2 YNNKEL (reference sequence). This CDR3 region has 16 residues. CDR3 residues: CASSPPRGTLDYGYTF. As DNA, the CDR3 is TGTGCCAGCAGCCCCCCTCGCGGGACCTTAGACTATGGCTACACCTTC.

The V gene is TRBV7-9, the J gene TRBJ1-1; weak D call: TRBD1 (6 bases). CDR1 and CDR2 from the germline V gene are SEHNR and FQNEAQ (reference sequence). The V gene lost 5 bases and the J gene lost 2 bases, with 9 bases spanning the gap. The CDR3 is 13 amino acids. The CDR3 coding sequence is TGTGCCAGCAGCAAACAGGGAAACACTGAAGCTTTCTTT. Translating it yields CASSKQGNTEAFF.